The next 21 T cell receptor beta chains were all read from a single sample in a study of cytomegalovirus exposure and HLA in healthy donors. The PCR was carried out with 60 Vbeta primers and 13 Jbeta primers. Repertoires were generated with immunoSEQ multiplex PCR, while TCRdb's copy carries only in-frame clones and drops some. The data hold approximately 280,000 clones, with around 90% observed a single time. The sequenced sample was PBMCs. These receptors came from a woman under 30 in good health and CMV-seronegative.

V usage is TRBV6-1 and J usage is TRBJ2-7; TRBD2 is a possible D gene (6 bases). V lost 8 bases and J lost 1, with 12 bases in between. Germline CDR1 is MNHNS and CDR2 is SASEGT. This CDR3 is 13 amino acids long. As DNA, the CDR3 is TGTGCCAGCTCCCGAGGAGGGTCCTACGAGCAGTACTTC. This codes for CASSRGGSYEQYF.

The V call is TRBV9, the J call TRBJ2-7; TRBD2 is a possible D gene (6 bases). Between the trimmed V and J ends, which lost 3 bases and 5 bases, there was a span of 12 bases. Germline assignment: CDR1 SGDLS and CDR2 YYNGEE. CDR3 size: 13 residues. CDR3 sequence: CASSAPSADEQYF. CDR3 coding DNA: TGTGCCAGCAGCGCGCCTAGCGCCGACGAGCAGTACTTC.

This chain joins TRBV6-4 and TRBJ1-5; maybe TRBD1 (6 bases). The V gene's germline CDR1 is MRHNA and CDR2 SNTAGT. Trimming took 9 bases from V and 4 from J, leaving 22 bases between them. The length of the CDR3 is 16 residues. The CDR3 sequence: CARSTPREGGNQPQHF. CDR3 sequence (DNA): TGTGCCAGAAGTACCCCAAGGGAAGGGGGTAATCAGCCCCAGCATTTT.

This chain uses TRBV6-6 with TRBJ2-2, with TRBD2 identical over 7 bases. V lost 6 bases and J lost 3; bases outside the gene matches: 7. CDR3 length: 15 amino acids. Looked up from germline, CDR1 is MNHNY and CDR2 is SVGAGI (reference sequence). The CDR3 reads CASRRGTTYTGELFF. As DNA, the CDR3 is TGTGCCAGCAGACGCGGGACTACCTACACCGGGGAGCTGTTTTTT.

This sequence joins TRBV7-9 and TRBJ2-1; TRBD2 matches 10 bases. The CDR3 runs 15 residues. Germline CDR1 and CDR2: SEHNR and FQNEAQ (reference sequence). Losses at the gene ends were 5 bases for V and 3 bases for J; bases not matched to a gene: 4. The CDR3 DNA reads as TGTGCCAGCAGCGCCGGGACTAGCGACTACAATGAGCAGTTCTTC. Its protein product is CASSAGTSDYNEQFF.

This clone came up once. The chain joins TRBV5-8 to TRBJ2-1; tentatively, D is TRBD2 (7 bases). V was pared by 1 base and J by 6 bases, with 17 bases between. CDR3 length: 16 residues. Germline CDR1 SGHTS, CDR2 YDEGEE. CDR3 sequence (DNA): TGTGCCAGCAGCTTGTTTGGGGGGGGGCCATTCAATGAGCAGTTCTTC. Residues: CASSLFGGGPFNEQFF.

CDR3 sequence: CASIPLMGKRESYEQYF. In nucleotides, the CDR3 is TGTGCCAGCATCCCACTGATGGGAAAGAGGGAATCCTACGAGCAGTACTTC. The J gene is TRBJ2-5, the V gene TRBV11-2; TRBD2 is a possible D gene (5 bases). The J call could be wrong; TRBJ2-7 is a better fit for the DNA end. The CDR3 consists of 17 residues. Germline assignment: CDR1 SGHAT and CDR2 FQNNGV.

This clone was seen a handful of times. One end of the junction fails to match germline, which may point to a read error. The gene calls are TRBV19 and TRBJ1-5; possibly TRBD1 for D (6 bases). The CDR3 runs to 16 residues. Germline CDR1 and CDR2: LNHDA and SQIVND (reference sequence). The CDR3 coding sequence is TGTGCCGGTAGTTCTTGGGCAGGGGAAAATGGTCAGCCCCAGCATTTT. It is translated as CAGSSWAGENGQPQHF.

This rearrangement joins TRBV15 to TRBJ1-3; D is perhaps TRBD1 (5 bases). Per germline, CDR1 LNHNV and CDR2 YYDKDF (reference sequence). This CDR3 is built from 15 residues. V was cut by 3 bases and J by 2 bases, with 11 bases left in between. The CDR3, as DNA: TGTGCCACCAGCAGGGAACAGGTCACTGGAAACACCATATATTTT. This translates into CATSREQVTGNTIYF.

V and J are TRBV10-3 and TRBJ2-2; TRBD1 agrees at 9 bases. The V gene's germline CDR1 is ENHRY and CDR2 SYGVKD. The CDR3 is 14 residues long. V lost 4 bases and J lost 6; bases outside the gene matches: 3. The CDR3 DNA reads as TGTGCCATCAGTGGGACAGGGGTCCCCGGGGAGCTGTTTTTT. Protein product: CAISGTGVPGELFF.

The chain recombines TRBV10-3 with TRBJ2-7; 13 positions match TRBD2. Germline CDR1 and CDR2: ENHRY and SYGVKD. With 3 bases clipped from V and 5 bases from J, the junction kept 16 bases outside the gene matches. This CDR3 comprises 19 residues. The CDR3 coding sequence is TGTGCCATCAGTGAATGGACTCCGGGACTAGCGGGGCCTACGAACGAGCAGTACTTC. As protein: CAISEWTPGLAGPTNEQYF.

V gene TRBV9 combines with J gene TRBJ1-2; possibly TRBD1 for D (6 bases). Germline CDR1 reads SGDLS; CDR2 reads YYNGEE. V was cut by 5 bases and J by 1 base, with 21 bases left in between. The CDR3 loop spans 17 amino acids. In nucleotides, the CDR3 is TGTGCCAGCAGTTCCCCGATTACAGGGCAAGATAACTATGGCTACACCTTC. Amino acids: CASSSPITGQDNYGYTF.

The V gene is TRBV5-6, the J gene TRBJ2-3, with TRBD1 identical over 8 bases. The ends lost 1 base at V and 12 bases at J; junction bases unmatched: 16. The CDR3 spans 16 residues. The V gene's germline CDR1 is SGHDT and CDR2 YYEEEE. The CDR3 spells CASSLFDGTGLRTQYF. The CDR3 nucleotides read TGTGCCAGCAGCTTGTTCGACGGGACAGGACTCAGAACACAGTATTTT. Full variable domain (outside the CDR3, taken from reference TRBV5-6 and TRBJ2-3): DAGVTQSPTHLIKTRGQQVTLRCSPKSGHDTVSWYQQALGQGPQFIFQYYEEEERQRGNFPDRFSGHQFPNYSSELNVNALLLGDSALYLCASSLFDGTGLRTQYFGPGTRLTVL.

Details on this clone: The sample contains more than one DNA sequence encoding this CDR3. The chain combines TRBV7-6 with TRBJ2-2; D unclear. V dropped 5 bases and J dropped 0 bases, with 10 bases sitting between them. The V gene's germline CDR1 is SGHVS and CDR2 FNYEAQ. There are 15 residues in the CDR3. The CDR3 loop is CASSLTVTNTGELFF. The CDR3 coding sequence is TGTGCCAGCAGCCTGACTGTAACGAACACCGGGGAGCTGTTTTTT.

The V call is TRBV11-2, the J call TRBJ1-6; D is perhaps TRBD1 (6 bases). V lost 0 bases and J lost 9, with 9 bases in between. The V gene's germline CDR1 is SGHAT and CDR2 FQNNGV. The CDR3 runs 14 residues. Written as DNA, the CDR3 is TGTGCCAGCAGCTTAGAACAGGGAAGTTCACCCCTCCACTTT. It specifies CASSLEQGSSPLHF.

This clone was detected once. J is TRBJ2-5 and V is TRBV13; 10 nucleotides line up with TRBD1. TRBJ2-7 matches the DNA end more closely, so the J call is doubtful. Germline V gene lookup returns CDR1 PRHDT and CDR2 FYEKMQ (reference sequence). The CDR3 has 15 residues. The CDR3 DNA reads TGTGCCAGCAGGGAGACAGGGGGCAAGTCCTACGAGCAGTACTTC. Its translation: CASRETGGKSYEQYF.

The genes are TRBV5-4 and TRBJ2-3; 8 bases are shared with TRBD2. The length of the CDR3 is 15 residues. Germline CDR1 is SGHNT and CDR2 is YYREEE (reference sequence). Trimming at V came to 4 bases and at J to 2 bases, leaving 6 bases not matched to a gene. CDR3 coding DNA: TGTGCCAGCAGCCCGGGGGGGAGCTACACAGATACGCAGTATTTT. Translating gives CASSPGGSYTDTQYF. The variable domain in full, completed from reference TRBV5-4 and TRBJ2-3, reads ETGVTQSPTHLIKTRGQQVTLRCSSQSGHNTVSWYQQALGQGPQFIFQYYREEENGRGNFPPRFSGLQFPNYSSELNVNALELDDSALYLCASSPGGSYTDTQYFGPGTRLTVL.

This chain uses TRBV2 with TRBJ1-2; perhaps TRBD1 as D (6 bases). Germline values: CDR1 SNHLY, CDR2 FYNNEI. The CDR3 covers 15 residues. The V end was cut by 0 bases, the J end by 4 bases, with 12 bases between. The CDR3 coding sequence is TGTGCCAGCAGTGAAGCGCAAGGACAGCTCTATGGCTACACCTTC. It yields the protein CASSEAQGQLYGYTF.

The chain carries TRBV10-3 and TRBJ2-1, with D perhaps matching TRBD2 (6 bases). V was pared by 8 bases and J by 4 bases, with 9 bases between. This CDR3 region has 12 residues. Germline-derived CDR1 and CDR2 are ENHRY and SYGVKD. CDR3 bases: TGTGCCATCCACAGCGGGTACAATGAGCAGTTCTTC. Translated: CAIHSGYNEQFF.

This chain links TRBV27 with TRBJ2-5, with TRBD2 matching over 10 bases. The end of the DNA aligns better with TRBJ2-7, so the J call may be wrong. There are 14 residues in the CDR3. Germline assignment: CDR1 MNHEY and CDR2 SMNVEV (reference sequence). The CDR3 loop is CASSSQRGGSEQYF. Written as DNA, the CDR3 is TGTGCCAGCAGTTCTCAGCGGGGGGGCAGCGAGCAGTACTTC.

The chain is built from TRBV7-9 and TRBJ2-1; 11 bases are a match to TRBD2. The CDR3 extends over 15 amino acids. Trimming at V came to 2 bases and at J to 3 bases, leaving 0 bases not matched to a gene. Germline CDR1 and CDR2: SEHNR and FQNEAQ (reference sequence). CDR3 sequence: CASSLTSGGYNEQFF. Written as DNA, the CDR3 is TGTGCCAGCAGCTTAACTAGCGGGGGCTACAATGAGCAGTTCTTC.